Shown below are 14 T cell receptor beta chains from a single sample sequenced in a study of blood T cell repertoires in COVID-19. TCRdb's table, derived via immunoSEQ multiplex PCR, lists solely in-frame clones and lacks some. The sample carries around 140,000 clones, 55% to 75% recorded once. The sample consisted of peripheral blood. Receptors were obtained from a woman in her 70s with acute or convalescent COVID-19.

This clone was picked up one time. The rearrangement links TRBV4-1 to TRBJ2-3; tentative D call: TRBD1 (6 bases). Germline values: CDR1 MGHRA, CDR2 YSYEKL. V was pared by 1 base and J by 6 bases, with 14 bases between. The CDR3 is 15 amino acids. The CDR3 coding sequence is TGCGCCAGCAGCCAAGGTTTGGGTAGGGGGGATACGCAGTATTTT. This gives the protein CASSQGLGRGDTQYF.

As concerns this clone: Sequence at one end of the junction differs from germline and may be a read error. V gene TRBV7-8 combines with J gene TRBJ2-2; maybe TRBD2 (6 bases). This CDR3 region has 18 residues. In germline, CDR1 is SGHVS, CDR2 FQNEAQ. The chain's CDR3 is CASSLVRRGISNTGELLF. The CDR3 region has the DNA TGTGCCAGCAGCTTAGTACGTCGGGGGATTTCGAACACCGGGGAGCTGCTTTTT.

This clone qualifies as medium-sized. The chain links TRBV6-1 to TRBJ2-7; TRBD2 aligns across 9 bases. The CDR3 has 16 residues. In germline, CDR1 is MNHNS, CDR2 SASEGT. The V segment lost 2 bases and the J segment 0 bases; nucleotides outside the gene matches: 5. The DNA for the CDR3 is TGTGCCAGCAGTGAACGGCAAGCGGGAGGCTCCTACGAGCAGTACTTC. Protein: CASSERQAGGSYEQYF.

V is TRBV28 and J is TRBJ2-1; D may be TRBD2 (6 bases). Germline CDR1 reads MDHEN; CDR2 reads SYDVKM. The V and J ends lost 4 bases and 2 bases respectively, with 15 bases between them. The CDR3 contains 16 residues. The CDR3 coding sequence is TGTGCCAGCAGTTACCCTGGCGGGAAGACCTACAATGAGCAGTTCTTC. Protein: CASSYPGGKTYNEQFF.

V is TRBV28 and J is TRBJ2-7, with 9 bases fitting TRBD1. The V gene end was trimmed by 5 bases and the J gene end by 2 bases; junction bases not matched to a gene: 10. CDR1 MDHEN and CDR2 SYDVKM come from the germline V gene. The CDR3 is 16 residues long. Here the CDR3 reads CASSDLPGQGTYEQYF. The CDR3, as DNA: TGTGCCAGCAGTGACTTACCCGGACAGGGGACCTACGAGCAGTACTTC.

V gene TRBV7-2 combines with J gene TRBJ2-5; D might be TRBD2 (6 bases). The CDR3 is made up of 12 amino acids. Germline V lookup: CDR1 SGHTA, CDR2 FQGNSA. The V gene lost 2 bases and the J gene lost 9 bases, with 10 bases spanning the gap. CDR3 sequence (DNA): TGTGCCAGCAGCTTATTCAGGGAGGCCCAGTACTTC. It encodes CASSLFREAQYF.

CDR3 protein: CASSMGAGGSSYEQYF. The CDR3, as DNA: TGTGCCAGCAGTATGGGGGCGGGGGGGAGCTCCTACGAGCAGTACTTC. The V and J genes are TRBV5-4 and TRBJ2-7; the match to TRBD2 covers 9 bases. From germline, CDR1 is SGHNT and CDR2 YYREEE (reference sequence). V lost 5 bases, J lost 0 bases, and 9 bases stayed unmatched. This CDR3 comprises 16 residues.

The rearrangement uses TRBV15 and TRBJ2-5; the D gene is possibly TRBD1 (7 bases). Deletions cut 0 bases from V and 2 bases from J, with 13 bases between. The CDR3 is made up of 16 amino acids. Germline V lookup: CDR1 LNHNV, CDR2 YYDKDF (reference sequence). CDR3 protein: CATSREVGGQQETQYF. CDR3 in DNA: TGTGCCACCAGCAGAGAAGTCGGGGGACAGCAAGAGACCCAGTACTTC.

The CDR3 sequence: CASRPGTGRSLSGNTIYF. CDR3 bases: TGTGCCAGCAGGCCCGGGACAGGGAGGTCCCTCTCTGGAAACACCATATATTTT. V gene TRBV3-1 (or the pseudogene TRBV3-2) combines with J gene TRBJ1-3, with 9 nucleotides matching TRBD1. Trimming cost V 6 bases and J 0 bases; bases outside gene matches: 12. This CDR3 has 18 amino acids. Germline CDR1 reads LGHDT; CDR2 reads YNNKEL (reference sequence).

The chain employs TRBV9 and TRBJ1-4, with 7 bases that match TRBD1. CDR3 length equals 15 residues. CDR1 is SGDLS, CDR2 YYNGEE, per germline. Trimming cost V 3 bases and J 8 bases; bases outside gene matches: 10. CDR3 protein: CASSAPQGKDEKLFF. DNA for the CDR3: TGTGCCAGCAGCGCCCCACAGGGGAAGGACGAAAAACTGTTTTTT.

This clone was seen a handful of times. Germline and junction disagree at one end, which may indicate a read error. The chain joins TRBV19 to TRBJ1-6; D remains ambiguous. Germline-derived CDR1 and CDR2 are LNHDA and SQIVND (reference sequence). The CDR3 is 13 residues long. DNA for the CDR3: TGTGCCAGTAGTATACTCTATGATTCACCCCTCCACTTT. Translation: CASSILYDSPLHF.

The chain links TRBV29-1 to TRBJ2-1, with 7 bases fitting TRBD2. V gave up 7 bases and J gave up 2 bases; unmatched junction bases: 8. CDR3 length equals 14 residues. Germline CDR1 reads SQVTM; CDR2 reads ANQGSEA. CDR3 coding DNA: TGCAGCGACCTAAGCGGGATAACCTACAATGAGCAGTTCTTC. Translation: CSDLSGITYNEQFF.

The chain employs TRBV5-6 and TRBJ1-3; 7 nucleotides line up with TRBD1. With 6 bases clipped from V and 2 bases from J, the junction kept 2 bases outside the gene matches. The length of the CDR3 is 13 residues. Germline values: CDR1 SGHDT, CDR2 YYEEEE. The CDR3 is CASNRGAGNTIYF. CDR3 in DNA: TGTGCCAGCAACAGGGGTGCTGGAAACACCATATATTTT.

The rearrangement uses TRBV29-1 and TRBJ2-5, with 11 bases aligning to TRBD1. Looked up from germline, CDR1 is SQVTM and CDR2 is ANQGSEA. CDR3 length: 14 residues. V trimming: 5 bases; J trimming: 4 bases; junction bases outside the gene matches: 6. The CDR3 bases are TGCAGCGTTCTGGACAGGGGGCGTCGAGAGACCCAGTACTTC. Protein sequence: CSVLDRGRRETQYF.